This TCR beta chain derives from a study of blood T cell repertoires in COVID-19 (dated by TCRdb to 2018 to 2020). A note on the overall study: Samples covering the acute and convalescent phases of COVID-19 were provided by collaborators in the United States, Italy and Spain. The material from the prospective study consisted of cDNA or gDNA derived from T cells, B-cell-depleted T cells, or PBMCs. The dataset comprised deeply sampled blood TCRbeta repertoires from subjects exposed to, actively infected with, or recovered from COVID-19. The repertoires were released in a freely available public database meant as a resource for research on the immune response to SARS-CoV-2. The samples were drawn from two sources: the first 160 participants of the ongoing ImmuneRACE study, and approximately 1,300 subjects contributed by 6 global collaborators. Nearly every sample came with metadata listing a de-identified subject ID, COVID-19 status, age in years and sex. Where available, HLA class I and class II types were obtained from metadata supplied by the sample provider rather than from assay-based typing. The full study reports these points: Clinical and demographic metadata were provided uncurated, with the amount varying by source and participant.

In the prospective study, participants were about 18 to 89 years old, resided in under 30 geographic areas of the United States, and were enrolled through a virtual design. In the prospective study, participants were assigned to cohorts based on the clinical history participants reported in a screening survey and a study questionnaire. ImmuneRACE Cohort 3 recovered participants were defined by two consecutive negative NP/OP PCR tests, healthcare professional clearance, or symptom resolution. Each participant in the prospective study had whole blood, serum and a nasopharyngeal or oropharyngeal swab collected by mobile phlebotomists. Additional blood draws and questionnaires over an approximately two-month period could optionally be provided by prospective study participants. Prospective study blood samples were shipped either frozen or at room temperature before DNA extraction. The immunoSEQ Assay, a bias-controlled multiplex PCR, was used to amplify TCRbeta CDR3 regions from genomic DNA. In the original analysis: Nucleated cell counts per sample were estimated from amplification of reference gene primers within the assay. To quantify the absolute abundance of each unique TCRbeta CDR3 rearrangement, sequence reads were collapsed and filtered. Productive Simpson clonality was computed per sample as the square root of Simpson's diversity index over productive rearrangements. TCRdb retrieved this table from immuneACCESS and kept in-frame rearrangements only. Not all clones are present; in checked studies, unresolved V genes account for under half, and no reason is known for the remainder. V and J calls and clone size are those listed in that table; D and trimming were worked out from the DNA. The sample data list about 370,000 clones, and around 87% of these were observed just once. The ten most abundant clones make up around 1% of the sample.

Counted from cysteine to phenylalanine, this CDR3 has 14 amino acids. Only the CDR3 DNA stays, 42 bases, in frame from base 1. The germline V gene encodes CDR1 LNHDA and CDR2 SQIVND (reference sequence). Clipping removes 3 bases from V and 5 bases from J, with 3 as the unmatched junction base count. On this clone: Its antigen has not been determined. No much larger clonotype is one base removed from it; base qualities were not supplied.

This TCR was sampled from a man between 18 and 35 years old who had recovered from COVID-19. Recombination linked TRBV19 to TRBJ2-7; the central 11 bases match TRBD1. The sequencing sample was made of PBMCs or T cells enriched from blood (not recorded which). The CDR3 has the sequence CASSIGQGADEQYF. DNA sequence: TGTGCCAGTAGTATCGGACAGGGGGCGGACGAGCAGTACTTC. With the rest looked up from the reference TRBV19 and TRBJ2-7 genes rather than sequenced, the full variable domain is DGGITQSPKYLFRKEGQNVTLSCEQNLNHDAMYWYRQDPGQGLRLIYYSQIVNDFQKGDIAEGYSVSREKKESFPLTVTSAQKNPTAFYLCASSIGQGADEQYFGPGTRLTVT.